The 2 T cell receptor beta chains reported below all come from one sample, sequenced in a study of spatial heterogeneity in lung cancer (dated by TCRdb to the late 2010s). The library came from 5' RACE. TCRdb shows the sequencer as NextSeq 500. TCRdb cleaned the public reads at Q25 with fastp, built clones with MiXCR and kept in-frame beta chains. Duplicate CDR3 protein sequences are folded into a single record with the most common DNA and genes. In this sample the table shows nearly 80,000 distinct CDR3 sequences, approximately 8.1% of which occur a single time. Roughly 7.1% of the sample is in the top ten clones. What the time point label conveys for this sample: sample taken at primary tumor resection. Source: PBMCs, taken at surgery. The source is a male donor with early-stage non-small cell lung cancer.

The table lists this clonotype with a few counts. The V gene is TRBV20-1, the J gene TRBJ1-2; the D is unclear. This CDR3 contains 12 residues. The V end lost 6 bases, the J end lost 3 bases, and 11 bases lay between the germline ends. The germline gives CDR1 DFQATT, CDR2 SNEGSKA (reference sequence). As DNA, the CDR3 is TGCAGTGCCTCGGCGCTGGACTATGGCTACACCTTC. This sequence encodes CSASALDYGYTF.

The chain joins TRBV2 to TRBJ2-1; TRBD2 agrees at 8 bases. The CDR3 is 14 amino acids. After removal of 5 bases from V and 7 bases from J, the junction contained 7 bases not matched to a gene. Germline V gives CDR1 SNHLY, CDR2 FYNNEI. CDR3 nucleotide sequence: TGTGCCAGCAGTCTCAGCGGGAGTAGGAATGAGCAGTTCTTC. This translates into CASSLSGSRNEQFF.